The rows below give T cell receptor beta chains drawn from one sample of a study of blood T cell repertoires in COVID-19. Measured with immunoSEQ multiplex PCR; TCRdb has only the in-frame clones, and not every one. The profile shows 350,000 to 450,000 clones, about 87% of them singletons. The sequenced material came from peripheral blood. These receptors were collected from a human donor in a cohort sampled during active COVID-19. Each CDR3 is given with its conserved first and last residue. D genes are given only for firm matches. The listing skips clone size in some rows; elsewhere it reads once, few, many or a size class.

abundance	len	j_gene	d_gene	v_gene	CDR3nt	CDR3aa
few	14	TRBJ1-1	TRBD1	TRBV7-9	TGTGCCAGCAGCCAGGGACAGGGTATCACTGAAGCTTTCTTT	CASSQGQGITEAFF
-	15	TRBJ2-1	TRBD2	TRBV5-4	TGTGCCAGCAGCTTGGTGTTAGCGGGAAACAATGAGCAGTTCTTC	CASSLVLAGNNEQFF
-	16	TRBJ1-2	TRBD1	TRBV4-2	TGTGCCAGCAGCCAAGAAGGGGGGGACAGGGACTATGGCTACACCTTC	CASSQEGGDRDYGYTF
-	16	TRBJ1-2	-	TRBV19	TGTGCCAGTAGTATAGTATCGGCAGGAACAAACTATGGCTACACCTTC	CASSIVSAGTNYGYTF
once	14	TRBJ1-1	TRBD1	TRBV18	TGTGCCAGCTCGTCACAGGGGTTGAACACTGAAGCTTTCTTT	CASSSQGLNTEAFF
-	13	TRBJ1-5	-	TRBV24-1	TGTGCCACCGCCAAACATAGCAATCAGCCCCAGCATTTT	CATAKHSNQPQHF
-	16	TRBJ1-5	-	TRBV4-1	TGCGCCAGCAGCCAGACCCTGAGCGCGTCGAATCAGCCCCAGCATTTT	CASSQTLSASNQPQHF
-	14	TRBJ2-4	-	TRBV19	TGTGCCAGTAGCCGGGGGTGGGGCGTGGACATTCAGTACTTC	CASSRGWGVDIQYF
-	13	TRBJ1-4	-	TRBV2	TGTGCCAGCAGTGTTTTGGGCCCTATTATTCTGTTTTTT	CASSVLGPIILFF
-	15	TRBJ1-2	-	TRBV25-1	TGTGCCAGCAGTGAACATGGGGAGAGCATCTATGGCTACACCTTC	CASSEHGESIYGYTF
once	17	TRBJ2-3	-	TRBV3-1/TRBV3-2	TGTGCCAGCAGCCAAGCAAGAGGGGGAACTAGCACAGATACGCAGTATTTT	CASSQARGGTSTDTQYF
-	14	TRBJ1-1	-	TRBV28	TGTGCCAGCAGTTTAAGTGACTTGAACACTGAAGCTTTCTTT	CASSLSDLNTEAFF
once	12	TRBJ2-1	-	TRBV29-1	TGCAGCGTTGCCAACAGGGACAATGAGCAGTTCTTC	CSVANRDNEQFF
-	13	TRBJ2-5	-	TRBV2	TGTGCCAGCGGACTACTAGCCGAAGAGACCCAGTACTTC	CASGLLAEETQYF
once	13	TRBJ2-1	TRBD2	TRBV11-3	TGTGCCAGCAGCTTTAGCGGGAGCAATGAGCAGTTCTTC	CASSFSGSNEQFF
-	15	TRBJ2-3	TRBD2	TRBV28	TGTGCCAGCAGATACAAGCGGGAGATCTTAGATACGCAGTATTTT	CASRYKREILDTQYF
few	15	TRBJ1-2	TRBD1	TRBV7-8	TGTGCCAGCAGCCCCCCGACAGGGGGCGGCTATGGCTACACCTTC	CASSPPTGGGYGYTF
-	13	TRBJ1-1	-	TRBV7-9	TGTGCCAGCAGCCTAACCCTAAACACTGAAGCTTTCTTT	CASSLTLNTEAFF
once	14	TRBJ1-2	-	TRBV6-6	TGTGCCAGCAGTAGTCGGCCAGGTGCCGATGGCTACACCTTC	CASSSRPGADGYTF
few	15	TRBJ1-5	TRBD1	TRBV30	TGTGCCTGGAGTGTACGACAGGGGGGGAATCAGCCCCAGCATTTT	CAWSVRQGGNQPQHF
-	14	TRBJ1-4	-	TRBV10-3	TGTGCCATCAGTGCGGCAGGCCCAAATGAAAAACTGTTTTTT	CAISAAGPNEKLFF
-	17	TRBJ2-7	TRBD2	TRBV7-9	TGTGCCAGCAGCTTAGCGGGACTAGCGGGATCACGCTACGAGCAGTACTTC	CASSLAGLAGSRYEQYF
-	15	TRBJ1-1	-	TRBV7-3	TGTGCCAGCAGCCTTTACAGCAGCACGAACACTGAAGCTTTCTTT	CASSLYSSTNTEAFF
-	15	TRBJ1-1	TRBD1	TRBV9	TGTGCCAGCAGCGACGGGACAGGGGATGGCACTGAAGCTTTCTTT	CASSDGTGDGTEAFF
many	13	TRBJ2-5	-	TRBV7-2	TGTGCCAGCCAGCCGGGGGTGGGGGAGACCCAGTACTTC	CASQPGVGETQYF
-	13	TRBJ1-2	TRBD1	TRBV6-5	TGTGCCACCACCGGGACAGGCCCCTATGGCTACACCTTC	CATTGTGPYGYTF
-	17	TRBJ1-3	-	TRBV10-3	TGTGCCATCAGTGAACCTCTCCGGGGGAGTTCTGGAAACACCATATATTTT	CAISEPLRGSSGNTIYF
-	13	TRBJ1-2	-	TRBV28	TGTGCCAGCAGAGTCGGGACATCTTATGGCTACACCTTC	CASRVGTSYGYTF
-	17	TRBJ2-5	TRBD2	TRBV6-1	TGTGCCAGCAGTGATTGGACTAGCGGGAAGTTGGGAGAGACCCAGTACTTC	CASSDWTSGKLGETQYF
-	12	TRBJ2-7	-	TRBV2	TGTGCCAGCAGCGACCCGGGGAGCGAGCAGTACTTC	CASSDPGSEQYF
-	16	TRBJ1-6	-	TRBV28	TGTGCCACCACTGAGGGAGGGAACTCATATAATTCACCCCTCCACTTT	CATTEGGNSYNSPLHF
-	15	TRBJ2-3	TRBD1	TRBV30	TGTGCCTGGAGAGACTCAGGGGGCTATCAAGATACGCAGTATTTT	CAWRDSGGYQDTQYF
few	12	TRBJ1-1	-	TRBV12-3/TRBV12-4	TGTGCCAGCAGTTTAGTGAGCACTGAAGCTTTCTTT	CASSLVSTEAFF
-	15	TRBJ2-5	TRBD1	TRBV18	TGTGCCAGCTCACTTGAGGGGGCGAGCCAAGAGACCCAGTACTTC	CASSLEGASQETQYF
-	11	TRBJ1-2	-	TRBV29-1	TGCAGCGTCCCAACGGGTTATGGCTACACCTTC	CSVPTGYGYTF
-	15	TRBJ1-5	-	TRBV6-6	TGTGCCAGCAGTTACCGGTTACGAGGCAATCAGCCCCAGCATTTT	CASSYRLRGNQPQHF
-	12	TRBJ1-6	TRBD1	TRBV7-9	TGTGCCAGCAGCCAGACAGGGTGGCCCCTCCACTTT	CASSQTGWPLHF
-	13	TRBJ2-1	TRBD1	TRBV14	TGTGCCACCCGAGGGACAGGGGACAATGAGCAGTTCTTC	CATRGTGDNEQFF
-	15	TRBJ2-3	TRBD1	TRBV24-1	TGTGCCACCAGTGACCAGGGGGCCTTTACAGATACGCAGTATTTT	CATSDQGAFTDTQYF
-	15	TRBJ1-3	TRBD1	TRBV6-5	TGTGCCAGCAGCGGACAGGGTTTGACTGGAAACACCATATATTTT	CASSGQGLTGNTIYF
-	13	TRBJ1-2	TRBD1	TRBV6-2/TRBV6-3	TGTGCCAGCAGCCCTTCAGGGGGCCGAGGCTACACCTTC	CASSPSGGRGYTF
-	13	TRBJ2-5	-	TRBV12-3/TRBV12-4	TGTGCCAGCAGTTTCGAGGGTAGAGAGACCCAGTACTTC	CASSFEGRETQYF
-	13	TRBJ1-6	-	TRBV18	TGTGCCAGCTCACCACGTCAGGATTCACCCCTCCACTTT	CASSPRQDSPLHF
-	16	TRBJ2-6	-	TRBV5-1	TGCGCCAGCAGCTCCGAGGAAGTTGCTGGGGCCAACGTCCTGACTTTC	CASSSEEVAGANVLTF
-	16	TRBJ1-6	-	TRBV9	TGTGCCAGCAGCGAGGACTCAGGCTCCTATAATTCACCCCTCCACTTT	CASSEDSGSYNSPLHF
-	14	TRBJ2-5	-	TRBV7-8	TGTGCCAGCAGCTTAAGCCTAGCTCTGGAGACCCAGTACTTC	CASSLSLALETQYF
-	16	TRBJ1-1	TRBD1	TRBV7-2	TGTGCCAGCAGCTGGGGGACAGGGGAGGGAAGCACTGAAGCTTTCTTT	CASSWGTGEGSTEAFF
-	14	TRBJ2-5	TRBD1	TRBV7-3	TGTGCCAGCAGCGGGGACAGCCGTCCGGGGACCCAGTACTTC	CASSGDSRPGTQYF